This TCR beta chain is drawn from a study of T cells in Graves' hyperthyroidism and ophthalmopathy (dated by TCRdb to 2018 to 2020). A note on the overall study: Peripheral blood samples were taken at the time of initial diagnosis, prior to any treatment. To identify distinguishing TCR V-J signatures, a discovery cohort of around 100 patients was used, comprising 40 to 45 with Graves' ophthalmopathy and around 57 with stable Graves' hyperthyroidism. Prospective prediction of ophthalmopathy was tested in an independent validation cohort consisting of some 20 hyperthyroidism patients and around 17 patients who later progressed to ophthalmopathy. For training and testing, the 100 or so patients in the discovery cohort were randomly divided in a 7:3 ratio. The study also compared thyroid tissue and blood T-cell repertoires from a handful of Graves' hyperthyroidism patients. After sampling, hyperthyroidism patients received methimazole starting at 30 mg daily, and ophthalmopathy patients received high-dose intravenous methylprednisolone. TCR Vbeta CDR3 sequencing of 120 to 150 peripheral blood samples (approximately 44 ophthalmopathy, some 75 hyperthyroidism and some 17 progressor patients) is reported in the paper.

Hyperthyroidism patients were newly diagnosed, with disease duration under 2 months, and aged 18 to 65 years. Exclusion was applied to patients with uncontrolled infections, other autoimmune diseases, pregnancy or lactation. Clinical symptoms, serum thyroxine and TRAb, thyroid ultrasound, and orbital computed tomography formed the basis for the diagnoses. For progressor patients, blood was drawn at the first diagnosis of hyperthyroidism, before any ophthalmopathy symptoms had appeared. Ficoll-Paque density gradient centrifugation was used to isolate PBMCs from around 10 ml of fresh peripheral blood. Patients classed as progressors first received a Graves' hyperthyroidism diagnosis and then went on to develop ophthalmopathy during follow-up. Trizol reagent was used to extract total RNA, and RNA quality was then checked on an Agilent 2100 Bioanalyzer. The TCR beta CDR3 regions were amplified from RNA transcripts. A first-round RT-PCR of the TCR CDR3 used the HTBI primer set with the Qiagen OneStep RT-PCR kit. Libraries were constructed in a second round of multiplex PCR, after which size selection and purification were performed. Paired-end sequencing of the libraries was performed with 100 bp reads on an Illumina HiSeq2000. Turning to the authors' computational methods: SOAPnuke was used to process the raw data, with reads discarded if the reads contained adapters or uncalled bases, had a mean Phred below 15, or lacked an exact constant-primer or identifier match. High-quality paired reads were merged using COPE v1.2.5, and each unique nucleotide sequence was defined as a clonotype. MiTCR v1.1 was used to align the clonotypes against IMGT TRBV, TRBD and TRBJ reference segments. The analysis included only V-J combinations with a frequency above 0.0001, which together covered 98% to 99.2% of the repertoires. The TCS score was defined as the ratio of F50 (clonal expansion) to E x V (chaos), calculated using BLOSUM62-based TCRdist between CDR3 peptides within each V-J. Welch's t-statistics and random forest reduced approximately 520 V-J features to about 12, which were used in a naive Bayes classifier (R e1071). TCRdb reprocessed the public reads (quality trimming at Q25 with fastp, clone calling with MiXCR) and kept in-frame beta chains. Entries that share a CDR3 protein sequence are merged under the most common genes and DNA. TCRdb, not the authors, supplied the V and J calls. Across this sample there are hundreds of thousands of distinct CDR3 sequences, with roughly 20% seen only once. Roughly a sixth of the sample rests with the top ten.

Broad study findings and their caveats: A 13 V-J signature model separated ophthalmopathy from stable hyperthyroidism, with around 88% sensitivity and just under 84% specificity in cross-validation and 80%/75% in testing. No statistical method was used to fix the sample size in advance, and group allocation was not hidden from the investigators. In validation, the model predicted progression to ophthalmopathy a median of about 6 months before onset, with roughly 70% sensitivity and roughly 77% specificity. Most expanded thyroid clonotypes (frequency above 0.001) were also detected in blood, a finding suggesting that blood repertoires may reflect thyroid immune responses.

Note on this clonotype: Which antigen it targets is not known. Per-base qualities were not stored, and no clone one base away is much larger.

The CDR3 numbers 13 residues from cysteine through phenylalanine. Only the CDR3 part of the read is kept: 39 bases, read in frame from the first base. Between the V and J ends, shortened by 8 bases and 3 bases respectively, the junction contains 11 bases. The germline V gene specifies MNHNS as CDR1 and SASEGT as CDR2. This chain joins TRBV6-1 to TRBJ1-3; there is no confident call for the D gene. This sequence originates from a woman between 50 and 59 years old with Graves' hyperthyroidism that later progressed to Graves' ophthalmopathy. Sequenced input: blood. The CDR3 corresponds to CASQTPRGNTIYF. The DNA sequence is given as TGTGCCAGCCAAACACCCCGTGGAAACACCATATATTTT.